This passage covers 16 T cell receptor beta chains from one sample sequenced in a study of blood T cell repertoires in COVID-19. Clones were read by immunoSEQ multiplex PCR, and TCRdb kept only the in-frame ones, dropping some. The sample carries more than 250,000 clones, 85% to 90% recorded once. Sample: PBMCs or T cells enriched from blood (not recorded which). The receptors derive from a woman aged 18-29 years who had recovered from COVID-19.

The chain is built from TRBV2 and TRBJ1-1; D might be TRBD1 (6 bases). The length of the CDR3 is 16 residues. V was pared by 4 bases and J by 6 bases, with 21 bases between. Germline V gene sequence: CDR1 SNHLY, CDR2 FYNNEI. CDR3 amino acids: CASSAGELGFGAEAFF. The CDR3 nucleotides are TGTGCCAGCAGTGCAGGGGAACTGGGCTTCGGCGCTGAAGCTTTCTTT.

J is TRBJ1-1 and V is TRBV9; maybe TRBD1 (6 bases). V lost 3 bases, J lost 5 bases, and 17 bases lay in between. Germline V lookup: CDR1 SGDLS, CDR2 YYNGEE. CDR3 length equals 15 residues. The DNA of the CDR3 is TGTGCCAGCAGCGAGGGGCGGGGGCAGAGAACTGAAGCTTTCTTT. Protein sequence: CASSEGRGQRTEAFF.

The chain is built from TRBV4-1 and TRBJ1-2; D is possibly TRBD1 (5 bases). Germline assignment: CDR1 MGHRA and CDR2 YSYEKL. The CDR3 spans 15 residues. With 1 base removed from V and 4 bases from J, the gap between germline ends came to 13 bases. The CDR3 protein is CASSQAMTDSYGYTF. In nucleotides, the CDR3 is TGCGCCAGCAGCCAAGCCATGACAGATTCCTATGGCTACACCTTC.

The chain joins TRBV18 to TRBJ2-2, with 10 bases lining up with TRBD2. The CDR3 spans 16 residues. V was clipped by 4 bases and J by 1 base; unmatched bases: 3. Germline V CDR1 and CDR2: KGHSH, LQKENI. Here the CDR3 reads CASSQRTSGNTGELFF. The CDR3 DNA reads TGTGCCAGCTCACAAAGGACTAGCGGGAACACCGGGGAGCTGTTTTTT. Looking up the rest from reference TRBV18 and TRBJ2-2 gives the full variable domain: NAGVMQNPRHLVRRRGQEARLRCSPMKGHSHVYWYRQLPEEGLKFMVYLQKENIIDESGMPKERFSAEFPKEGPSILRIQQVVRGDSAAYFCASSQRTSGNTGELFFGEGSRLTVL.

V and J are TRBV9 and TRBJ1-1; D possibly corresponds to TRBD1 (5 bases). CDR1 and CDR2 from the germline V gene are SGDLS and YYNGEE. The CDR3 totals 16 residues. V dropped 0 bases and J dropped 4 bases, with 16 bases sitting between them. CDR3 sequence: CASSVGHRGSSTEAFF. The CDR3 DNA reads TGTGCCAGCAGCGTAGGGCATAGGGGTTCTAGCACTGAAGCTTTCTTT.

The rearrangement links TRBV30 to TRBJ1-3, with TRBD1 matching 7 bases. The J segment lost 0 bases and the V segment lost 7 bases, leaving 6 bases of the junction unmatched. This CDR3 spans 14 amino acids. Per germline, CDR1 GTSNPN and CDR2 SVGIG (reference sequence). The DNA for the CDR3 is TGTGCCTCTGAGGGGGCCAGCTCTGGAAACACCATATATTTT. Encoded protein: CASEGASSGNTIYF.

The genes are TRBV6-1 and TRBJ2-7; TRBD1 matches at 9 bases. J lost 7 bases, V lost 3 bases, and 10 bases had no gene match. The CDR3 covers 15 residues. The germline V gene has CDR1 MNHNS and CDR2 SASEGT. Here the CDR3 reads CASSEMGTGLGEQYF. In DNA form, the CDR3 reads TGTGCCAGCAGTGAGATGGGGACAGGGTTGGGAGAGCAGTACTTC.

This chain connects TRBV27 to TRBJ2-7, with 9 bases aligning to TRBD1. The CDR3 sequence is 14 residues long. V shed 5 bases, J shed 6 bases, and the junction held 8 bases outside the gene matches. CDR1 is MNHEY and CDR2 is SMNVEV in the germline V gene (reference sequence). The CDR3, as DNA: TGTGCCAGCAGTCTACAGGGGGCGCTTTCCGAGCAGTACTTC. Encoded protein: CASSLQGALSEQYF.

This chain links TRBV28 with TRBJ2-2; perhaps TRBD1 as D (6 bases). The CDR3 covers 14 residues. V lost 4 bases and J 3 bases, leaving 9 bases between the germline ends. CDR1 MDHEN and CDR2 SYDVKM come from the germline V gene. CDR3 residues: CASSSAGDTGELFF. DNA for the CDR3: TGTGCCAGCAGTTCCGCAGGGGACACCGGGGAGCTGTTTTTT.

The chain couples TRBV19 to TRBJ2-2; D might be TRBD2 (6 bases). The CDR3 spans 13 residues. Per the germline V gene, CDR1 is LNHDA and CDR2 is SQIVND (reference sequence). V gave up 6 bases and J gave up 5 bases, with 10 bases separating them. The CDR3 bases are TGTGCCAGTAGGACTCGGGGGACCGGGGAGCTGTTTTTT. Translated, it gives CASRTRGTGELFF. The full variable domain, completed using reference TRBV19 and TRBJ2-2, is DGGITQSPKYLFRKEGQNVTLSCEQNLNHDAMYWYRQDPGQGLRLIYYSQIVNDFQKGDIAEGYSVSREKKESFPLTVTSAQKNPTAFYLCASRTRGTGELFFGEGSRLTVL.

The rearrangement links TRBV6-5 to TRBJ2-5; 7 nucleotides match TRBD1. Germline CDR1 is MNHEY and CDR2 is SVGAGI. CDR3 length: 15 residues. Losses at the gene ends were 8 bases for V and 4 bases for J; bases not matched to a gene: 13. The CDR3 spells CASRRPGQFPETQYF. The CDR3 region has the DNA TGTGCCAGCCGTAGACCGGGACAGTTTCCAGAGACCCAGTACTTC.

The chain links TRBV10-2 to TRBJ2-7; TRBD2 agrees at 10 bases. The CDR3 contains 14 residues. Germline CDR1 reads WSHSY; CDR2 reads SAAADI. Trimming cost V 6 bases and J 3 bases; bases outside gene matches: 5. The CDR3 loop is CASSLAGDLYEQYF. The CDR3, as DNA: TGCGCCAGCAGCCTAGCGGGGGACCTCTACGAGCAGTACTTC.

This clone has a single count. The chain combines TRBV18 with TRBJ1-6; the D is unclear. The CDR3 extends over 13 amino acids. The V and J ends lost 3 bases and 10 bases respectively, with 10 bases between them. Germline CDR1 reads KGHSH; CDR2 reads LQKENI. CDR3 nucleotides: TGTGCCAGCTCACCGCAGGTTCGATCACCCCTCCACTTT. It encodes CASSPQVRSPLHF.

The chain employs TRBV5-8 and TRBJ1-1, with 7 positions matching TRBD1. The germline V gene encodes CDR1 SGHTS and CDR2 YDEGEE. CDR3 length equals 13 residues. Trimming took 5 bases from V and 7 from J; bases not matched to a gene: 8. The CDR3 nucleotides read TGTGCCAGCAGTGACCGACAGGGAAGTGAAGCTTTCTTT. Translating gives CASSDRQGSEAFF. Full variable domain (missing parts from reference TRBV5-8 and TRBJ1-1): EAGVTQSPTHLIKTRGQQATLRCSPISGHTSVYWYQQALGLGLQFLLWYDEGEERNRGNFPPRFSGRQFPNYSSELNVNALELEDSALYLCASSDRQGSEAFFGQGTRLTVV.

A single count supports this clone. The chain links TRBV7-6 to TRBJ2-1; D remains ambiguous. CDR3 length: 14 amino acids. Germline loops: CDR1 SGHVS, CDR2 FNYEAQ. V was shortened by 4 bases and J by 2 bases, with 9 bases between the two germline ends. This CDR3 is CASSSGGAYNEQFF. CDR3 nucleotide sequence: TGTGCCAGCAGCTCCGGCGGAGCCTACAATGAGCAGTTCTTC.

The chain carries TRBV28 and TRBJ1-2, with D possibly matching TRBD1 (6 bases). The CDR3 runs to 13 residues. V gave up 7 bases and J gave up 1 base, with 10 bases separating them. Per germline, CDR1 MDHEN and CDR2 SYDVKM. The chain's CDR3 is CASTDSVNYGYTF. The CDR3 DNA reads TGTGCCAGCACGGACAGCGTTAACTATGGCTACACCTTC.